The rows below give T cell receptor beta chains drawn from one sample of a study of T cell changes during pregnancy in multiple sclerosis. Profiling relied on immunoSEQ multiplex PCR, and the TCRdb table lists in-frame clones only, not all of them. The data hold about 70,000 clones, with 85% to 95% observed a single time. Sequenced material: CD8+ T cells from peripheral blood mononuclear cells, taken in the third trimester of pregnancy. The receptor set was obtained from a female donor in good health, enrolled as a control in a pregnancy study. The CDR3 runs from the conserved cysteine through the conserved F or W. D genes are given only for firm matches. Not every row has a clone size; where given, it reads once, few, many or a size class.

cdr3_length,v_call,clone_size,d_call,j_call,cdr3_nt,cdr3_aa
15,TRBV29-1,-,TRBD1,TRBJ2-1,TGCAGCGTTGATTTAGGGGGCCTCTCCTACAATGAGCAGTTCTTC,CSVDLGGLSYNEQFF
14,TRBV19,-,TRBD1,TRBJ2-1,TGTGCCAGTGGGGACAGGGCGTTCTACAATGAGCAGTTCTTC,CASGDRAFYNEQFF
13,TRBV2,-,TRBD1,TRBJ1-2,TGTGCCAGCAGTGAAGTACAGGGGGATGGCTACACCTTC,CASSEVQGDGYTF
17,TRBV6-1,-,-,TRBJ1-3,TGTGCCAGCAGTGAATCGAACTTTAGAGCCTCTGGAAACACCATATATTTT,CASSESNFRASGNTIYF
16,TRBV28,-,-,TRBJ1-5,TGTGCCAGCACCTCACTCAGGGTTTATAGCAATCAGCCCCAGCATTTT,CASTSLRVYSNQPQHF
15,TRBV7-9,-,TRBD1,TRBJ2-7,TGTGCCAGCAGCCCCCGGGACAGAGTCCCCTACGAGCAGTACTTC,CASSPRDRVPYEQYF
13,TRBV7-9,-,-,TRBJ1-4,TGTGCCAGCATTTCGGAGAGGAATGAAAAACTGTTTTTT,CASISERNEKLFF
14,TRBV4-2,-,-,TRBJ2-7,TGTGCCAGCAGCCAAGATCGGGGAGCGTACGAGCAGTACTTC,CASSQDRGAYEQYF
15,TRBV6-1,few,-,TRBJ1-6,TGTGCCAGCAGTGAAATCAGCTCCTATAATTCACCCCTCCACTTT,CASSEISSYNSPLHF
15,TRBV6-6,-,-,TRBJ1-3,TGTGCCAGCAGTTACTACCCGGGCTCTGGAAACACCATATATTTT,CASSYYPGSGNTIYF
15,TRBV4-3,-,TRBD1,TRBJ2-7,TGCGCCAGCAGCCAAGGACGGACAGGGAGCTACGAGCAGTACTTC,CASSQGRTGSYEQYF
14,TRBV9,-,-,TRBJ2-3,TGTGCCAGCACCTCCCAGTCGGGGGAAGATACGCAGTATTTT,CASTSQSGEDTQYF
13,TRBV4-2,-,-,TRBJ1-1,TGTGCCAGCAGCCAATACAGGGAGAGTGAAGCTTTCTTT,CASSQYRESEAFF
15,TRBV7-2,-,TRBD2,TRBJ2-5,TGTGCCAGCAGCGTCAGCGGGGGGAGCCTCGAGACCCAGTACTTC,CASSVSGGSLETQYF
15,TRBV25-1,-,-,TRBJ1-3,TGTGCCAGCAGTGATCACAGGGTACCCGGAAACACCATATATTTT,CASSDHRVPGNTIYF
14,TRBV30,-,TRBD1,TRBJ2-7,TGTGCCTGGAGCGAAGGGACAGGACTCTACGAGCAGTACTTC,CAWSEGTGLYEQYF
16,TRBV25-1,-,TRBD1,TRBJ1-2,TGTGCCAGCAGTGAATCCGAGGGGGCGGCTTTCTATGGCTACACCTTC,CASSESEGAAFYGYTF
14,TRBV4-2,once,-,TRBJ1-2,TGTGCCAGCAGCCAAGGGTTGTCAGGGTCGGGCTACACCTTC,CASSQGLSGSGYTF
15,TRBV5-1,-,-,TRBJ1-2,TGCGCCAGTCACTCGGACATATACCCTACGTATGGCTACACCTTC,CASHSDIYPTYGYTF
16,TRBV4-3,-,TRBD2,TRBJ2-1,TGCGCCAGCAGCCAAGGCGGCGGGGGACCATACAATGAGCAGTTCTTC,CASSQGGGGPYNEQFF
18,TRBV19,-,TRBD1,TRBJ1-3,TGTGCCAGTAGTCCTTCGAACAGGGGGATGAGATTTGGAAACACCATATATTTT,CASSPSNRGMRFGNTIYF
18,TRBV6-1,-,TRBD1,TRBJ1-4,TGTGCCAGCAGGGAAAGTCCCGGGACAGGGTACCTTAATGAAAAACTGTTTTTT,CASRESPGTGYLNEKLFF
14,TRBV11-3,-,-,TRBJ2-5,TGTGCCAGCAGCCTATGGGACTTGCGAGAGACCCAGTACTTC,CASSLWDLRETQYF
14,TRBV6-5,-,TRBD1,TRBJ2-1,TGTGCCAGCAGAAAGGAACAGGGGTACAATGAGCAGTTCTTC,CASRKEQGYNEQFF
15,TRBV7-7,-,TRBD2,TRBJ2-1,TGTGCCAGCAGCCAGAGCGGGGGGGGTTACAATGAGCAGTTCTTC,CASSQSGGGYNEQFF
17,TRBV9,-,TRBD2,TRBJ2-3,TGTGCCAGCAGCGAGGGACTAGCGGGGGGGCCAGGAGATACGCAGTATTTT,CASSEGLAGGPGDTQYF
16,TRBV6-6,-,-,TRBJ1-1,TGTGCCAGCAGTTACTCGCCTGAGGCGGGTACCACTGAAGCTTTCTTT,CASSYSPEAGTTEAFF
12,TRBV15,-,-,TRBJ1-1,TGTGCCACCAGCATGGGGGGAACTGAAGCTTTCTTT,CATSMGGTEAFF
17,TRBV13,once,TRBD2,TRBJ2-1,TGTGCCAGCAGCCCCGGGACTAGCGGGGGGGCGTCCAATGAGCAGTTCTTC,CASSPGTSGGASNEQFF
16,TRBV4-1,once,TRBD1,TRBJ1-2,TGCGCCAGCAGCCATGGGACAGGGGGCTTAGGCTATGGCTACACCTTC,CASSHGTGGLGYGYTF
21,TRBV4-3,-,-,TRBJ2-6,TGCGCCAGCAGCCCGTGGCGACAGGCGTTTCCGAACAACTCTGGGGCCAACGTCCTGACTTTC,CASSPWRQAFPNNSGANVLTF
13,TRBV27,-,-,TRBJ1-1,TGTGCCAGCAGTGCGCAGGCGGCGGGGGGAGCTTTCTTT,CASSAQAAGGAFF
19,TRBV7-3,-,TRBD1,TRBJ2-1,TGTGCCAGCAGCTTAACAGTAGTAACAGGGGGAATCTTAGACAATGAGCAGTTCTTC,CASSLTVVTGGILDNEQFF
13,TRBV9,-,-,TRBJ2-3,TGTGCCAGCAGCGGGGGGGAAACAGATACGCAGTATTTT,CASSGGETDTQYF
15,TRBV7-6,once,TRBD1,TRBJ1-5,TGTGCCAGCAGCGCCGGGACAGGGGGCAATCAGCCCCAGCATTTT,CASSAGTGGNQPQHF
14,TRBV9,-,-,TRBJ2-3,TGTGCCAGCAGCGCGCTGCTCCAACAGGATACGCAGTATTTT,CASSALLQQDTQYF
13,TRBV6-4,once,-,TRBJ2-2,TGTGCCAGCAGCTCCGGGGAAACCGGGGAGCTGTTTTTT,CASSSGETGELFF
12,TRBV7-2,-,-,TRBJ2-1,TGTGCCAGCAGCCACTTATCCGATGAGCAGTTCTTC,CASSHLSDEQFF